The clone carrying this TCR beta chain was recorded only once. Antigen specificity is unknown. The CDR3 has 16 amino acids. The V gene lost 5 bases and the J gene lost 0 bases, with 15 bases spanning the gap. Germline loops: CDR1 SGHAT, CDR2 FQNNGV. This sample stems from a study of T cells in localized non-small cell lung cancer. The study's findings and limits: Greater blood T cell density accompanied longer overall survival. Tumor trailed uninvolved adjacent lung in T cell clonality, which peaked there. When the top 100 tumor clones were examined, a median about 60 of them also appeared in the adjacent lung, which was paired and uninvolved. Heterogeneity cannot be ruled out, as sequencing used one tumor region only.

Produced via immunoSEQ multiplex PCR; TCRdb's table is partial and in-frame only. The sample shows roughly 90,000 clones, approximately 91% of them seen only once. This sequence originates from a woman aged 40-70 years with stage II squamous cell lung carcinoma. The starting material was PBMCs, obtained before any cancer treatment. The genes are TRBV11-2 and TRBJ2-3; D may be TRBD2 (6 bases). The CDR3: CASSPYTAGSTDTQYF. Written as DNA, the CDR3 is TGTGCCAGCAGCCCCTACACGGCGGGGAGCACAGATACGCAGTATTTT.